This TCR beta chain was obtained from a study of T cell repertoires in cytomegalovirus infection. Study-wide context: Carrying CMV and the relevant HLA type showed in public TCR beta signatures. Findings of the study overall: HLA-C-restricted CMV clonotypes gave the most frequent clonotype in two of eight donors. Frequencies of public TCR beta families were cumulated, and this identified carriers of CMV plus the relevant HLA.

This clonotype was recorded a few times. Its antigen is still unknown. This CDR3 spans 16 amino acids. Germline CDR1 SNHLY, CDR2 FYNNEI. V lost 3 bases and J 6 bases, leaving 18 bases between the germline ends. TCRdb redid the calling of the reads with MiXCR, one entry per CDR3 protein. The table lists 400,000 to 550,000 distinct CDR3 sequences, around 11% of them singletons. The chain carries TRBV2 and TRBJ2-1; unclear D gene. Sample: PBMCs. The sequence was obtained from a human donor in good health (CMV status not recorded). Some clones in this sample may be carry-over from other donors' samples. CDR3 sequence reads: CASSDELAREGNEQFF. CDR3 bases: TGTGCCAGCAGTGACGAGTTGGCGAGAGAAGGCAATGAGCAGTTCTTC.